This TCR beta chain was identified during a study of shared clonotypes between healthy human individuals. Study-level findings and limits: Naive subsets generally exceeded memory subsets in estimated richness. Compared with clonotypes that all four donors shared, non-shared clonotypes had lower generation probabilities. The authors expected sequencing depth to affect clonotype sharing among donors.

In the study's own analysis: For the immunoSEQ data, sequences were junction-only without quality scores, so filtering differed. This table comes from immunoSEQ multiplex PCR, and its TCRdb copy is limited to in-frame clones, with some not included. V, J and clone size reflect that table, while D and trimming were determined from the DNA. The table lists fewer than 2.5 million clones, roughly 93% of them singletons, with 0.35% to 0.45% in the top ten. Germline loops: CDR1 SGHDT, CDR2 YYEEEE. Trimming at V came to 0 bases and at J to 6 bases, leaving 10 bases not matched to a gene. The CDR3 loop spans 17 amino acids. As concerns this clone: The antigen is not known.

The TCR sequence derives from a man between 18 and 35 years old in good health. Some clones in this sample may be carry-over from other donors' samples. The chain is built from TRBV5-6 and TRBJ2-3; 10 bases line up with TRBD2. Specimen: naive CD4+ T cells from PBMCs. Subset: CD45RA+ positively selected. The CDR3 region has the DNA TGTGCCAGCAGCTTGGGGGTAGCGGGAGGCCTGGGGGATACGCAGTATTTT. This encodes CASSLGVAGGLGDTQYF.